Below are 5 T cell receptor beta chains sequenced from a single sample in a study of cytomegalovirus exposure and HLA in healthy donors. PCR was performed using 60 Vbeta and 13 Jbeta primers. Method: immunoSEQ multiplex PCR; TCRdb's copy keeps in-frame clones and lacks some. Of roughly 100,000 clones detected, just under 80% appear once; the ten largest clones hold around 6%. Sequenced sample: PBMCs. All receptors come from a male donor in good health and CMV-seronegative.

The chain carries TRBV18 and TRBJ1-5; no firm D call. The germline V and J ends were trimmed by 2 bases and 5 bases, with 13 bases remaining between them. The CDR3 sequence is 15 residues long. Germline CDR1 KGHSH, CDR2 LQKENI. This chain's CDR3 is CASSPSRVIDQPQHF. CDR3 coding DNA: TGTGCCAGCTCACCATCCCGAGTAATTGATCAGCCCCAGCATTTT.

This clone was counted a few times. CDR3 bases: TGTGCCAGTAGTACTACAGGGATGCAGGAAAAACTGTTTTTT. This codes for CASSTTGMQEKLFF. The gene calls are TRBV19 and TRBJ1-4; TRBD1 might be the D (6 bases). The CDR3 length is 14 residues. Germline loops: CDR1 LNHDA, CDR2 SQIVND (reference sequence). V lost 4 bases, J lost 8 bases, and 14 bases lay in between.

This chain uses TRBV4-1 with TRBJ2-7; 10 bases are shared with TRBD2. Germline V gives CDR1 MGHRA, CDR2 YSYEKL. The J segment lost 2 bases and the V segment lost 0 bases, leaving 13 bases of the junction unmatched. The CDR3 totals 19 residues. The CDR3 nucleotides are TGCGCCAGCAGCCAAGATAGGGGCGCTAGCGGGAGACACGCCTACGAGCAGTACTTC. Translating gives CASSQDRGASGRHAYEQYF.

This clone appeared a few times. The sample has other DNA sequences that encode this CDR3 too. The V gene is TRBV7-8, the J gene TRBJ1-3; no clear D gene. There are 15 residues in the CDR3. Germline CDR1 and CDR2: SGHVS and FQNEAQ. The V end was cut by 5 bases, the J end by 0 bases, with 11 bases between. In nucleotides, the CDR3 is TGTGCCAGCAGCCTTGTAACGGGCTCTGGAAACACCATATATTTT. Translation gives CASSLVTGSGNTIYF. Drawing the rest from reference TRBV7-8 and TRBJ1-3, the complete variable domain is GAGVSQSPRYKVAKRGQDVALRCDPISGHVSLFWYQQALGQGPEFLTYFQNEAQLDKSGLPSDRFFAERPEGSVSTLKIQRTQQEDSAVYLCASSLVTGSGNTIYFGEGSWLTVV.

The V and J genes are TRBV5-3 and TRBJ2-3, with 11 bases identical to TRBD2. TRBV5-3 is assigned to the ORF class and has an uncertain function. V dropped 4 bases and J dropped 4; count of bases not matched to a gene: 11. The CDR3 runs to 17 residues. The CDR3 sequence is CARSRDQLAGAADTQYF. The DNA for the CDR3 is TGTGCCAGAAGCAGGGACCAACTAGCGGGAGCCGCAGATACGCAGTATTTT.